This entry lists 27 T cell receptor beta chains sequenced from one sample in a study of cytomegalovirus exposure and HLA in healthy donors. Both 60 Vbeta primers and 13 Jbeta primers went into the PCR. Using immunoSEQ multiplex PCR, the repertoire was profiled, and TCRdb retains in-frame clones only, with some absent. Recorded for this sample: tens of thousands of clones. The sample consisted of PBMCs. These receptors were collected from a young man in good health and CMV-seropositive.

The chain has TRBV19 and TRBJ1-1; possible D gene TRBD1, 5 bases. V lost 10 bases and J 0 bases, leaving 15 bases between the germline ends. Germline V gene data show CDR1 as LNHDA and CDR2 as SQIVND (reference sequence). CDR3 size: 14 residues. CDR3 nucleotide sequence: TGTGCCATCCTAACCGGGGGGATGAACACTGAAGCTTTCTTT. Translating gives CAILTGGMNTEAFF. The variable domain in full, with the rest retrieved from reference TRBV19 and TRBJ1-1, is DGGITQSPKYLFRKEGQNVTLSCEQNLNHDAMYWYRQDPGQGLRLIYYSQIVNDFQKGDIAEGYSVSREKKESFPLTVTSAQKNPTAFYLCAILTGGMNTEAFFGQGTRLTVV.

The chain employs TRBV6-5 and TRBJ1-1; a possible D gene is TRBD1 (6 bases). Between the trimmed V and J ends, which lost 2 bases and 9 bases, there was a span of 16 bases. Germline V gene sequence: CDR1 MNHEY, CDR2 SVGAGI. CDR3 length equals 14 residues. The CDR3 loop reads CASSYRHRELKAFF. In DNA form, the CDR3 reads TGTGCCAGCAGTTACCGCCACAGGGAGTTAAAAGCTTTCTTT.

The rearrangement links TRBV28 to TRBJ1-1, with D unclear. The CDR3 sequence is 16 residues long. Germline-derived CDR1 and CDR2 are MDHEN and SYDVKM. Trimming took off 5 bases at V and 1 base at J, with 17 bases between the two ends. CDR3 residues: CASSDLYRETNTEAFF. For the CDR3, the DNA is TGTGCCAGCAGTGACCTTTACCGGGAGACGAACACTGAAGCTTTCTTT. The full variable domain, in which reference TRBV28 and TRBJ1-1 provide the parts outside the CDR3, is DVKVTQSSRYLVKRTGEKVFLECVQDMDHENMFWYRQDPGLGLRLIYFSYDVKMKEKGDIPEGYSVSREKKERFSLILESASTNQTSMYLCASSDLYRETNTEAFFGQGTRLTVV.

The chain has TRBV25-1 and TRBJ2-1; TRBD2 agrees at 8 bases. Germline CDR1 is MGHDK and CDR2 is SYGVNS. This CDR3 contains 14 residues. Trimming cost V 6 bases and J 4 bases; bases outside gene matches: 5. The CDR3 here is CASRPGGAYNEQFF. The CDR3, as DNA: TGTGCCAGCAGACCGGGGGGGGCATACAATGAGCAGTTCTTC. Full variable domain (rest looked up from reference TRBV25-1 and TRBJ2-1): EADIYQTPRYLVIGTGKKITLECSQTMGHDKMYWYQQDPGMELHLIHYSYGVNSTEKGDLSSESTVSRIRTEHFPLTLESARPSHTSQYLCASRPGGAYNEQFFGPGTRLTVL.

This chain joins TRBV6-5 and TRBJ1-1; perhaps TRBD1 as D (6 bases). Germline V gives CDR1 MNHEY, CDR2 SVGAGI. V was shortened by 10 bases and J by 4 bases, with 19 bases between the two germline ends. The CDR3 consists of 14 residues. Written as DNA, the CDR3 is TGTGCCACCGGGGTCGGGGGGGCGCGCACTGAAGCTTTCTTT. Protein sequence: CATGVGGARTEAFF.

V gene TRBV2 combines with J gene TRBJ1-1, with 8 bases aligning to TRBD1. Germline V gene lookup returns CDR1 SNHLY and CDR2 FYNNEI. Trimming removed 9 bases from V and 0 bases from J; junction bases left unmatched: 3. The CDR3 contains 13 residues. Here the CDR3 reads CARSQGVNTEAFF. CDR3 bases: TGTGCCAGGTCACAGGGGGTGAACACTGAAGCTTTCTTT. Drawing the rest from reference TRBV2 and TRBJ1-1, the complete variable domain is EPEVTQTPSHQVTQMGQEVILRCVPISNHLYFYWYRQILGQKVEFLVSFYNNEISEKSEIFDDQFSVERPDGSNFTLKIRSTKLEDSAMYFCARSQGVNTEAFFGQGTRLTVV.

The gene calls are TRBV4-1 and TRBJ2-3; tentatively, D is TRBD1 (8 bases). CDR3 size: 16 residues. CDR1 and CDR2 (germline): MGHRA, YSYEKL. V lost 0 bases to trimming and J lost 4 bases, with 14 bases between them. The CDR3 region has the DNA TGCGCCAGCAGCCAAGAAAGGACAGGGAGGGCAGATACGCAGTATTTT. This gives the protein CASSQERTGRADTQYF.

For the CDR3, the DNA is TGTGCCAGCACCCTCACTAGCGGCAGCTCCTACAATGAGCAGTTCTTC. Encoded protein: CASTLTSGSSYNEQFF. The chain recombines TRBV6-4 with TRBJ2-1; 8 positions match TRBD2. Germline V gene data show CDR1 as MRHNA and CDR2 as SNTAGT. V dropped 7 bases and J dropped 0; count of bases not matched to a gene: 8. The CDR3 covers 16 residues.

The chain has TRBV2 and TRBJ1-1; D gene uncertain. Trimming left V 3 bases short and J 2 bases short, with 7 bases between. The germline V gene encodes CDR1 SNHLY and CDR2 FYNNEI. The CDR3 consists of 13 residues. This chain's CDR3 is CASSDTSNTEAFF. DNA for the CDR3: TGTGCCAGCAGTGATACGAGTAACACTGAAGCTTTCTTT.

CDR3 amino acids: CASSEIGGASHGYTF. The CDR3 DNA sequence: TGTGCCAGCAGTGAAATAGGGGGCGCCTCTCATGGCTACACCTTC. The gene calls are TRBV6-4 and TRBJ1-2; 7 bases are a match to TRBD1. The trim removed 3 bases at V and 6 bases at J, leaving 10 bases unmatched. This CDR3 has 15 residues. Germline-derived CDR1 and CDR2 are MRHNA and SNTAGT.

The chain recombines TRBV5-1 with TRBJ2-1; 12 nucleotides align to TRBD2. Germline V lookup: CDR1 SGHRS, CDR2 YFSETQ. The length of the CDR3 is 16 residues. V shed 4 bases, J shed 9 bases, and the junction held 11 bases outside the gene matches. The DNA for the CDR3 is TGCGCCAGCAGCCTCCGGACTAGCGGGGTCGGGGGTGAGCAGTTCTTC. It specifies CASSLRTSGVGGEQFF.

The CDR3 reads CASRPGTHNTGELFF. The CDR3 DNA follows: TGCGCCAGCAGACCCGGGACACATAACACCGGGGAGCTGTTTTTT. The chain is built from TRBV5-1 and TRBJ2-2, with a weak D call TRBD1 (6 bases). Trimming took 5 bases from V and 2 from J, leaving 13 bases between them. CDR3 length: 15 residues. Per germline, CDR1 SGHRS and CDR2 YFSETQ.

The CDR3 nucleotides are TGTGCCAGCACCGACTCATTGGCGGGGGAGTACAATGAGCAGTTCTTC. The encoded protein is CASTDSLAGEYNEQFF. The J gene is TRBJ2-1, the V gene TRBV5-4, with TRBD2 matching over 7 bases. The CDR3 sequence is 16 residues long. The ends lost 6 bases at V and 4 bases at J; junction bases unmatched: 13. Germline values: CDR1 SGHNT, CDR2 YYREEE (reference sequence).

The V and J genes are TRBV5-1 and TRBJ1-1; no firm D call. Germline CDR1 SGHRS, CDR2 YFSETQ. Trimming shortened V by 4 bases and J by 7 bases, and 14 bases separated the two germline ends. CDR3 length: 13 amino acids. The CDR3: CASSLGGGYEAFF. For the CDR3, the DNA is TGCGCCAGCAGCCTCGGAGGCGGATATGAAGCTTTCTTT.

As regards this clone: This sample also contains other DNA sequences that code for the same CDR3. The gene calls are TRBV7-9 and TRBJ2-7; TRBD2 is a possible D gene (6 bases). V lost 5 bases and J 1 base, leaving 12 bases between the germline ends. Germline V lookup: CDR1 SEHNR, CDR2 FQNEAQ (reference sequence). This CDR3 region has 14 residues. CDR3 sequence reads: CASSPRDSSYEQYF. The CDR3 DNA reads as TGTGCCAGCAGCCCCCGGGACTCGTCCTACGAGCAGTACTTC.

The chain links TRBV4-2 to TRBJ1-2; 7 bases map to TRBD1. The CDR3 sequence is 15 residues long. V lost 0 bases to trimming and J lost 5 bases; unmatched junction nucleotides: 6. Germline CDR1 and CDR2: LGHNA and YNFKEQ. In DNA form, the CDR3 reads TGTGCCAGCAGCCAAGATCGAGGGACAGTGTATGGCTACACCTTC. Translated: CASSQDRGTVYGYTF.

The V call is TRBV6-5, the J call TRBJ1-1; no firm D call. The CDR3 runs to 14 residues. Looked up from germline, CDR1 is MNHEY and CDR2 is SVGAGI. The V end lost 7 bases, the J end lost 4 bases, and 16 bases lay between the germline ends. The CDR3 loop is CASTLKRGGTEAFF. DNA for the CDR3: TGTGCCAGCACACTAAAGCGGGGAGGCACTGAAGCTTTCTTT.

The genes are TRBV30 and TRBJ1-1; D gene unclear. Germline-derived CDR1 and CDR2 are GTSNPN and SVGIG (reference sequence). The CDR3 consists of 14 residues. V lost 0 bases and J lost 1, with 9 bases in between. The CDR3 here is CAWSVQAQNTEAFF. The CDR3 bases are TGTGCCTGGAGTGTCCAGGCTCAGAACACTGAAGCTTTCTTT.

The genes are TRBV4-1 and TRBJ2-3, with 11 bases identical to TRBD2. V lost 0 bases to trimming and J lost 4 bases; unmatched junction nucleotides: 9. Germline loops: CDR1 MGHRA, CDR2 YSYEKL. This CDR3 is 18 amino acids long. CDR3 loop: CASSQEIHSGGASDTQYF. CDR3 DNA sequence: TGCGCCAGCAGCCAAGAGATCCATAGCGGGGGGGCGTCAGATACGCAGTATTTT.

The chain combines TRBV5-4 with TRBJ1-6; tentative D call: TRBD1 (6 bases). CDR1 and CDR2 (germline): SGHNT, YYREEE (reference sequence). The V end lost 2 bases, the J end lost 5 bases, and 11 bases lay between the germline ends. This CDR3 is 15 amino acids long. The CDR3 loop is CASSLQGLDNSPLHF. As DNA, the CDR3 is TGTGCCAGCAGCTTACAGGGCTTGGATAATTCACCCCTCCACTTT.

The chain couples TRBV27 to TRBJ1-1; D is undetermined. Germline V gene lookup returns CDR1 MNHEY and CDR2 SMNVEV (reference sequence). Trimming pared 1 base from V and 8 bases from J, leaving 14 bases between. There are 14 residues in the CDR3. The CDR3 bases are TGTGCCAGCAGTTTATTCCCCAGGCAGCCCGAAGCTTTCTTT. This sequence encodes CASSLFPRQPEAFF.

The chain has TRBV27 and TRBJ1-1; no clear D. Germline CDR1 MNHEY, CDR2 SMNVEV (reference sequence). The V and J ends lost 3 bases and 6 bases respectively, with 5 bases between them. The CDR3 length is 11 residues. The CDR3 sequence: CASSFGAEAFF. CDR3 in DNA: TGTGCCAGCAGTTTCGGGGCTGAAGCTTTCTTT.

J is TRBJ2-7 and V is TRBV5-1; 9 bases map to TRBD1. Germline V gene lookup returns CDR1 SGHRS and CDR2 YFSETQ. The CDR3 contains 16 residues. V gave up 4 bases and J gave up 2 bases; unmatched junction bases: 10. CDR3 residues: CASSPKRTGVAYEQYF. As DNA, the CDR3 is TGCGCCAGCAGCCCTAAGAGGACAGGGGTTGCCTACGAGCAGTACTTC.

This chain connects TRBV6-1 to TRBJ2-5; D is unresolved. V lost 2 bases and J lost 7, with 5 bases in between. The germline gives CDR1 MNHNS, CDR2 SASEGT. The CDR3 consists of 11 residues. In DNA, the CDR3 is TGTGCCAGCAGTGAAAGAGGGACCCAGTACTTC. Residues: CASSERGTQYF.

The chain employs TRBV14 and TRBJ1-1; tentative D call: TRBD1 (6 bases). Germline V gene lookup returns CDR1 SGHDN and CDR2 FVKESK. V dropped 3 bases and J dropped 5 bases, with 10 bases sitting between them. CDR3 length equals 13 residues. This CDR3 reads CASSQGARTEAFF. The CDR3 DNA is TGTGCCAGCAGCCAGGGGGCAAGGACTGAAGCTTTCTTT. Together with reference TRBV14 and TRBJ1-1, the CDR3 gives the full variable domain: EAGVTQFPSHSVIEKGQTVTLRCDPISGHDNLYWYRRVMGKEIKFLLHFVKESKQDESGMPNNRFLAERTGGTYSTLKVQPAELEDSGVYFCASSQGARTEAFFGQGTRLTVV.

The chain is built from TRBV2 and TRBJ1-2; D might be TRBD1 (5 bases). With 9 bases removed from V and 4 bases from J, the gap between germline ends came to 18 bases. CDR3 length equals 14 residues. The germline gives CDR1 SNHLY, CDR2 FYNNEI. The CDR3 region is CASLGDQGVYGYTF. CDR3 DNA: TGTGCCAGTCTTGGAGACCAGGGTGTCTATGGCTACACCTTC.

The chain is built from TRBV6-1 and TRBJ1-2; TRBD1 agrees at 8 bases. This CDR3 has 15 amino acids. The V segment lost 3 bases and the J segment 3 bases; nucleotides outside the gene matches: 6. Germline V gene sequence: CDR1 MNHNS, CDR2 SASEGT. The CDR3 nucleotides read TGTGCCAGCAGTGAGGCGACAGGGGCGTACTATGGCTACACCTTC. Translated, it gives CASSEATGAYYGYTF.